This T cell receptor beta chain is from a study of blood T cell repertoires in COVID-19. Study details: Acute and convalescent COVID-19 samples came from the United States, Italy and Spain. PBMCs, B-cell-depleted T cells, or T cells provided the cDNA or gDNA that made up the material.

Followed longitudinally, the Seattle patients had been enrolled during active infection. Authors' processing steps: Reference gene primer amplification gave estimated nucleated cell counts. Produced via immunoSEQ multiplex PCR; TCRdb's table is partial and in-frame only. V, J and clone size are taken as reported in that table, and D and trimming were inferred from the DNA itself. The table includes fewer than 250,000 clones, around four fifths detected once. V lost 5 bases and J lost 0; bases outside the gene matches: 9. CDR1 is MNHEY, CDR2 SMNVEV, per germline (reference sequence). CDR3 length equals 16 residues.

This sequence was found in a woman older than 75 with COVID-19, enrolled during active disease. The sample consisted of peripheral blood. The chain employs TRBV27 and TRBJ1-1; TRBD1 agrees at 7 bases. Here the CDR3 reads CASSQGTVEMNTEAFF. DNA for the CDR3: TGTGCCAGCAGTCAGGGGACAGTAGAAATGAACACTGAAGCTTTCTTT.